This T cell receptor (delta chain) emerged from a study of gamma-delta T cells after stem cell transplantation. Germline V gene data show CDR1 as GEAIGNYY and CDR2 as EKD. V lost 1 base and J 4 bases, leaving 27 bases between the germline ends. There are 19 residues in the CDR3. As to this clone: TCRdb's listed protein matches a much larger clone and diverges from this DNA's translation at residue 14, likely through a read error; the protein shown comes from the DNA.

TCRdb made new clone calls on the RT-PCR reads using CATT. The table records about 1,400 delta-chain clones, 9.5% to 15% of them present only once. Sequenced input: gamma-delta T cells. This clonotype was sampled from a human donor. It is not recorded whose cells these are; they may come from a transplant donor. The chain carries TRDV2 and TRDJ1; D tentatively fits TRDD2 or TRDD3 (7 bases each). The chain's CDR3 is CACDTAGFPTGAYSDKLIF. CDR3 sequence (DNA): TGTGCCTGTGACACGGCGGGCTTTCCTACTGGGGCTTATAGCGATAAACTCATCTTT.